This T cell receptor beta chain was sequenced for a study of shared clonotypes between healthy human individuals. TCRdb's table, derived via immunoSEQ multiplex PCR, lists solely in-frame clones and lacks some. Found here are fewer than 1 million clones, about 96% of them singletons; the top ten hold about 0.21%. This clone is a singleton in its sample. The antigen is unknown. Broader study findings: Clonotype sharing among the donors was expected to vary with sequencing depth. The authors sampled blood alone, and tissue repertoires likely differ.

Germline values: CDR1 GTSNPN, CDR2 SVGIG (reference sequence). V gave up 0 bases and J gave up 0 bases, with 3 bases separating them. This CDR3 is 13 amino acids long. Naive CD8 cells lacked CD45RO and underwent positive selection for CCR7, leaving out terminally differentiated effector memory CD45RA+ cells. The TCR was taken from a man aged 25 to 40 in good health. The specimen was naive CD8+ T cells sorted from blood. The chain is built from TRBV30 and TRBJ1-5; D remains unclear. CDR3 nucleotides: TGTGCCTGGAGTGTCAGTAGCAATCAGCCCCAGCATTTT. The encoded protein is CAWSVSSNQPQHF. The whole variable domain, filled in from reference TRBV30 and TRBJ1-5, reads SQTIHQWPATLVQPVGSPLSLECTVEGTSNPNLYWYRQAAGRGLQLLFYSVGIGQISSEVPQNLSASRPQDRQFILSSKKLLLSDSGFYLCAWSVSSNQPQHFGDGTRLSIL.